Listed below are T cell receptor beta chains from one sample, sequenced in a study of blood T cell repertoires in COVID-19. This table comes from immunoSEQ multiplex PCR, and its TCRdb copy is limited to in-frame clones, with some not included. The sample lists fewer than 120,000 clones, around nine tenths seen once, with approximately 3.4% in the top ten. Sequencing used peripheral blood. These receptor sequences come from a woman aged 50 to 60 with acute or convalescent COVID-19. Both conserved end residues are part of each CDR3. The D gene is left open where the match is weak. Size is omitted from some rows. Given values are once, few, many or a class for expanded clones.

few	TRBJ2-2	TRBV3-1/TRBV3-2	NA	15	TGTGCCAGCAGCCAAGAGGCAGGGCAAACCGGGGAGCTGTTTTTT	CASSQEAGQTGELFF
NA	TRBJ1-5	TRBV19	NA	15	TGTGCCAGTCACAGTCATGCCAGAAGCAATCAGCCCCAGCATTTT	CASHSHARSNQPQHF
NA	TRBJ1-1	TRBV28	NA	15	TGTGCCAGCAGTCTGCCGGGGGGCGGGGGCACTGAAGCTTTCTTT	CASSLPGGGGTEAFF
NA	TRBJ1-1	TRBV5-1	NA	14	TGCGCCAGCAGGGATGGGGCTTCGAACACTGAAGCTTTCTTT	CASRDGASNTEAFF
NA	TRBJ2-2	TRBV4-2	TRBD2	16	TGTGCCAGCAGCCAAGCCGGGACTAAGAACACCGGGGAGCTGTTTTTT	CASSQAGTKNTGELFF
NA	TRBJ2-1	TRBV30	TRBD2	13	TGTGCCTGGAGACTAGCGGGAGGGCATGAGCAGTTCTTC	CAWRLAGGHEQFF
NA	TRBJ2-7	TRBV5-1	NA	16	TGCGCCAGCAGCCTGGGAGGTCTAGCGAGAGCGGGCGAGCAGTACTTC	CASSLGGLARAGEQYF
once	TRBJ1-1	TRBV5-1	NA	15	TGCGCCAGCAGCTTGGGATCGGGGGGCAGGACTGAAGCTTTCTTT	CASSLGSGGRTEAFF
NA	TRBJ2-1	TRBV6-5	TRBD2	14	TGTGCCAGCAGTCACCCGGCGGGAGGACGAGGGCTGTTCTTC	CASSHPAGGRGLFF
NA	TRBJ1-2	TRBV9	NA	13	TGTGCCAGCAGCGTCGGCGGAGGATATGGCTACACCTTC	CASSVGGGYGYTF
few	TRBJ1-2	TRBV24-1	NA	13	TGTGCCACCAGTGATAGGAGGGGTATGGGCTACACCTTC	CATSDRRGMGYTF
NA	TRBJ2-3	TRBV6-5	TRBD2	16	TGTGCCAGCAGTTTGCTGGCTAGCGGGAGTTCAGATACGCAGTATTTT	CASSLLASGSSDTQYF
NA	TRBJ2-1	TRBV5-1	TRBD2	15	TGCGCCAGCAGCTTGGCTAGCGGAGTGCCCTATGAGCAGTTCTTC	CASSLASGVPYEQFF
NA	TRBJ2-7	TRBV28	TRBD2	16	TGTGCCAGCAGTTTAACGACTAGCGGGAGGGGAAACGAGCAGTACTTC	CASSLTTSGRGNEQYF
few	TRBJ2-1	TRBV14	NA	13	TGTGCCAGCAGCCAAGTAAGGACAATGACGCAGTTCTTC	CASSQVRTMTQFF
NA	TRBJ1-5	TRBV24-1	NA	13	TGTGCCACCAGTGATGAGGCAGACCAGCCCCAGCATTTT	CATSDEADQPQHF
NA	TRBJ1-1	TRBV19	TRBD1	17	TGTGCCAGTAGTCCCCTTACAGGGGGCGTGGGGCACACTGAAGCTTTCTTT	CASSPLTGGVGHTEAFF
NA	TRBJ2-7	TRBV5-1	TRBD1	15	TGCGCCAGCAGCTTGGGGACAGGGGGCCGATACGAGCAGTACTTC	CASSLGTGGRYEQYF
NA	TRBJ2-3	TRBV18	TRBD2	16	TGTGCCAGCTCACCTACTATAGCGGGAGTTTCAGATACGCAGTATTTT	CASSPTIAGVSDTQYF
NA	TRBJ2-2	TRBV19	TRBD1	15	TGTGCCAGTAGAAACCGGGACAGCAACACCGGGGAGCTGTTTTTT	CASRNRDSNTGELFF
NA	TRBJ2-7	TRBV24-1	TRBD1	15	TGTGCCACCAGTGACCCTGGGACAGGGGGGTCCGAGCAGTACTTC	CATSDPGTGGSEQYF
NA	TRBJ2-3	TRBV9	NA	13	TGTGCCAGCAGCGTAGCTTTTCCAGATACGCAGTATTTT	CASSVAFPDTQYF
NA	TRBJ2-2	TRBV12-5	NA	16	TGTGCTAGTGGTTTGGTCGCAGTTACGAACACCGGGGAGCTGTTTTTT	CASGLVAVTNTGELFF
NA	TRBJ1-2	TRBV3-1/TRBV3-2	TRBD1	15	TGTGCCAGCAGCAAACACACAGGGGCCGGCTATGGCTACACCTTC	CASSKHTGAGYGYTF
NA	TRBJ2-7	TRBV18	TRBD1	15	TGTGCCAGCTCCATCGGAACAGGGGGAGGCCTCGAGCAGTACTTC	CASSIGTGGGLEQYF
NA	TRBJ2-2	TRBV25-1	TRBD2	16	TGTGCCAGCAGTGAATTACTAGCGGCGAACACCGGGGAGCTGTTTTTT	CASSELLAANTGELFF
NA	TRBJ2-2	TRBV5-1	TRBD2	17	TGCGCCAGTTGCCGGGTAGCGGGAGGCGTGAACACCGGGGAGCTGTTTTTT	CASCRVAGGVNTGELFF
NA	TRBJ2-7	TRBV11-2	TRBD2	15	TGTGCCAGCAGCCCCCTAGCGGGGAGCTCCTACGAGCAGTACTTC	CASSPLAGSSYEQYF
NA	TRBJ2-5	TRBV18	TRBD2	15	TGTGCCAGCTCACCAAGAGGGACTAGCAGGGAGACCCAGTACTTC	CASSPRGTSRETQYF
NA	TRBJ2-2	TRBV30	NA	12	TGTGCCTGGATGAACTACCCCGGGGAGCTGTTTTTT	CAWMNYPGELFF
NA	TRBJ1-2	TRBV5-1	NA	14	TGCGCCAGCAGCCGGGACTTACCCAACGGTGGCTACACCTTC	CASSRDLPNGGYTF
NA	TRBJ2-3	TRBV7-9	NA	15	TGTGCCAGCAGCTTAGGGGGCCCGAGCACAGATACGCAGTATTTT	CASSLGGPSTDTQYF
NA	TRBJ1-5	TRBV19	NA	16	TGTGCCAGTAGTACTGACTGGACATCCAGCAATCAGCCCCAGCATTTT	CASSTDWTSSNQPQHF
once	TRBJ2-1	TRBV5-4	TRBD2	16	TGTGCCAGCAGCGCACCTAGCGGCACGACCTACAATGAGCAGTTCTTC	CASSAPSGTTYNEQFF
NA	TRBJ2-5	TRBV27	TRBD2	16	TGTGCCAGCAGTTCGCCTAGGGAGGGCGCGAGGGAGACCCAGTACTTC	CASSSPREGARETQYF